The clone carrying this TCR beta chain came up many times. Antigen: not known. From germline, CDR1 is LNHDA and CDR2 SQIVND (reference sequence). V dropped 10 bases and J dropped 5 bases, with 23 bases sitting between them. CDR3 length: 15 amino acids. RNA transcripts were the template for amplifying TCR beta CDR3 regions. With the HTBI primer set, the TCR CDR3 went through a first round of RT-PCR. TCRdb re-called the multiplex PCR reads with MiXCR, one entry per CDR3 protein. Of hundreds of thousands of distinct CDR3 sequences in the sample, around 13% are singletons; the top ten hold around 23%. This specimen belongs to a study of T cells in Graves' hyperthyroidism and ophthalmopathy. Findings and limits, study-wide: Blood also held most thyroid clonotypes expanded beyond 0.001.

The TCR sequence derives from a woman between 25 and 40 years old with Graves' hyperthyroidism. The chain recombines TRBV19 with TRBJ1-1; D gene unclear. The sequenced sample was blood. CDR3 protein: CATQTRDSRGTEAFF. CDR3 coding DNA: TGTGCCACTCAGACAAGGGATTCGAGAGGTACTGAAGCTTTCTTT.